The source of this T cell receptor (beta chain) is a study of cytomegalovirus exposure and HLA in healthy donors. CDR3 size: 15 residues. Germline CDR1 reads SGHRS; CDR2 reads YFSETQ. With V trimmed by 6 bases and J by 2 bases, 9 bases remained unmatched. This clone was observed a handful of times. Primers: 60 Vbeta forward and 13 Jbeta reverse. Method: immunoSEQ multiplex PCR; TCRdb's copy keeps in-frame clones and lacks some. The sample has approximately 240,000 clones; about 89% are singletons. This sequence originates from a woman under 30 in good health and CMV-seronegative. Sequenced material: PBMCs. The chain is built from TRBV5-1 and TRBJ2-3; 7 bases agree with TRBD2. CDR3 in DNA: TGCGCCAGCACCCCGGGGGACTACCTCACAGATACGCAGTATTTT. Protein sequence: CASTPGDYLTDTQYF. Combining the CDR3 with reference TRBV5-1 and TRBJ2-3 gives the whole variable domain KAGVTQTPRYLIKTRGQQVTLSCSPISGHRSVSWYQQTPGQGLQFLFEYFSETQRNKGNFPGRFSGRQFSNSRSEMNVSTLELGDSALYLCASTPGDYLTDTQYFGPGTRLTVL.